This entry features one TCR beta chain sequence. Its recognized antigen is unknown. Base qualities are not provided; no much larger clone lies one nucleotide away. The immunoSEQ Assay, a bias-controlled multiplex PCR, was used to amplify TCRbeta CDR3 regions from genomic DNA. The authors' pipeline ran thus. Within the assay, amplification of reference gene primers was used to estimate how many nucleated cells each sample contained. To quantify the absolute abundance of each unique TCRbeta CDR3 rearrangement, sequence reads were collapsed and filtered. Productive Simpson clonality was computed per sample as the square root of Simpson's diversity index over productive rearrangements. TCRdb holds this immuneACCESS table with in-frame rearrangements only. Some clones are missing; in checked studies, unresolved V genes explain under half, and the rest has no known cause. V and J calls and clone size come straight from that table; D and trimming were deduced from the DNA. The sample includes some 190,000 clones, with roughly 77% observed a single time. Clones ranked in the top ten supply 17% of the sample.

V drops 1 base and J drops 4 bases, leaving 8 bases in between. The CDR3 measures 14 amino acids from cysteine to phenylalanine. This entry keeps only the CDR3 DNA: 42 bases, framed from base 1. Per the germline V gene (reference sequence), SEHNR is the CDR1 and FQNEAQ is the CDR2. The entry originates in a study of blood T cell repertoires in COVID-19 (dated by TCRdb to between 2020 and 2021). Background on the whole study: Collaborator samples came from the United States, Italy and Spain and covered acute and convalescent phases of COVID-19. Subjects who had been exposed to COVID-19, were actively infected with it, or had recovered from it provided the deeply sampled blood TCRbeta repertoires that made up the dataset. A de-identified subject ID, COVID-19 status, age in years and sex were almost always included in the sample metadata. The repertoires were made available in a free public database intended to serve as a resource for research on the immune response to SARS-CoV-2. Where available, HLA class I and class II types were obtained from metadata supplied by the sample provider rather than from assay-based typing. The material from the prospective study consisted of cDNA or gDNA derived from T cells, B-cell-depleted T cells, or PBMCs. Samples were obtained from the ongoing ImmuneRACE study (first 160 participants) and from some 1,300 subjects provided by 6 global collaborators.

The paper as a whole reports these results and caveats: The quantity of clinical and demographic metadata differed by source and by participant and was supplied without curation.

Enrolling through a virtual design, the prospective study's participants ranged in age from roughly 18 to 89 years and lived across some 22 United States geographic areas. Cohort assignment in the prospective study relied on participant-reported clinical history from a screening survey and a study questionnaire. In the prospective study, whole blood, serum and a nasopharyngeal or oropharyngeal swab were collected from each participant by mobile phlebotomists. Over a roughly two-month period, participants in the prospective study had the option of providing additional blood draws and questionnaires. Before DNA extraction, prospective study blood samples were shipped either frozen or at room temperature.

Material for sequencing was PBMCs or T cells enriched from blood (not recorded which). This chain is built from TRBV7-9 and TRBJ1-3; no D gene is confidently identified. This clonotype was sampled from a woman between 45 and 60 years old with acute COVID-19. The CDR3 amino acid sequence is: CASSLVGGGNTIYF. The DNA is TGTGCCAGCAGCTTAGTAGGAGGAGGAAACACCATATATTTT.